Listed below are T cell receptor beta chains from one sample, sequenced in a study of blood T cell repertoires in COVID-19. Sequencing used immunoSEQ multiplex PCR; TCRdb keeps in-frame clones, though not all of them. The sample contains some 200,000 clones, about nine tenths of which appear only once. Material for sequencing was PBMCs or T cells enriched from blood (not recorded which). These receptors originate from a woman aged 25 to 39 who had recovered from COVID-19. Both conserved end residues are part of each CDR3. Each record gives: CDR3 protein, CDR3 DNA, D gene, V gene, J gene, clone size. D genes are given only for firm matches. Not every row has a clone size; where given, it reads once, few, many or a size class.

CASGAPLDGQGARRGNTIYF,TGTGCTAGTGGCGCTCCCCTGGACGGACAGGGGGCACGACGTGGAAACACCATATATTTT,TRBD1,TRBV12-5,TRBJ1-3,NA
CSAGQSAYGYTF,TGCAGCGCCGGACAGTCAGCCTATGGCTACACCTTC,NA,TRBV29-1,TRBJ1-2,NA
CASSSGDRSPYEQYF,TGTGCCAGCAGCTCCGGGGACAGGTCCCCCTACGAGCAGTACTTC,TRBD1,TRBV5-4,TRBJ2-7,NA
CASSAQRGLQATQYF,TGTGCCAGCAGCGCCCAGCGGGGACTACAAGCGACCCAGTACTTC,TRBD2,TRBV7-8,TRBJ2-5,NA
CASSQIPSPNYGYTF,TGCGCCAGCAGCCAAATTCCCTCCCCGAACTATGGCTACACCTTC,NA,TRBV4-1,TRBJ1-2,NA
CSAKEPGNEAFF,TGCAGCGCAAAAGAACCGGGAAACGAAGCTTTCTTT,NA,TRBV29-1,TRBJ1-1,few
CASSQGGAEDYGYTF,TGTGCCAGCAGCCAAGGGGGAGCAGAAGACTATGGCTACACCTTC,NA,TRBV4-2,TRBJ1-2,NA
CATTNRVANTGELFF,TGTGCCACCACCAACAGGGTGGCGAACACCGGGGAGCTGTTTTTT,NA,TRBV6-5,TRBJ2-2,once
CASSIGQGNEQYF,TGTGCCAGTAGTATAGGACAGGGTAACGAGCAGTACTTC,TRBD1,TRBV19,TRBJ2-7,NA
CASSRRGLTYEQYF,TGTGCCAGCAGTCGGCGGGGGCTTACCTACGAGCAGTACTTC,NA,TRBV28,TRBJ2-7,NA
CASSLGLADRDQYF,TGTGCCAGCAGCTTGGGGCTAGCGGACCGTGACCAGTACTTC,TRBD2,TRBV5-5,TRBJ2-5,NA
CASSYDRGSNEQFF,TGCGCCAGCAGCTATGACAGGGGGTCGAATGAGCAGTTCTTC,TRBD1,TRBV5-1,TRBJ2-1,NA
CSTDSKTGYTF,TGCAGTACTGACAGTAAAACAGGCTACACCTTC,NA,TRBV20-1,TRBJ1-2,NA
CASSPGQYRSGANVLTF,TGCGCCAGCAGCCCGGGACAGTATCGCTCTGGGGCCAACGTCCTGACTTTC,TRBD1,TRBV4-3,TRBJ2-6,NA
CASSLRASKATDYEQYF,TGTGCCAGCAGCTTGCGAGCGAGTAAGGCTACCGACTACGAGCAGTACTTC,NA,TRBV7-9,TRBJ2-7,NA
CASTGGLASHEQFF,TGTGCCAGCACGGGGGGCCTAGCTTCCCATGAGCAGTTCTTC,NA,TRBV27,TRBJ2-1,once
CASSVEVRSPLHF,TGTGCCAGCAGCGTAGAGGTGCGGTCACCCCTCCACTTT,NA,TRBV9,TRBJ1-6,NA
CASSERTSGDQTQYF,TGTGCCAGCAGCGAGAGGACTAGCGGGGACCAGACCCAGTACTTC,TRBD2,TRBV5-4,TRBJ2-5,NA
CASSQDGTKYSNQPQHF,TGTGCCAGCAGCCAAGACGGGACAAAGTATAGCAATCAGCCCCAGCATTTT,NA,TRBV3-1/TRBV3-2,TRBJ1-5,once
CASSFDSTYSGNTIYF,TGTGCCAGCAGCTTCGACAGTACATACTCTGGAAACACCATATATTTT,NA,TRBV11-2,TRBJ1-3,NA
CASSPQGNRGRIDTQYF,TGTGCCAGCAGCCCTCAAGGAAACAGGGGGCGGATAGATACGCAGTATTTT,TRBD1,TRBV4-2,TRBJ2-3,NA
CASSYGGGQNTDTQYF,TGTGCCAGCAGTTACGGCGGGGGGCAGAACACAGATACGCAGTATTTT,TRBD2,TRBV6-5,TRBJ2-3,once